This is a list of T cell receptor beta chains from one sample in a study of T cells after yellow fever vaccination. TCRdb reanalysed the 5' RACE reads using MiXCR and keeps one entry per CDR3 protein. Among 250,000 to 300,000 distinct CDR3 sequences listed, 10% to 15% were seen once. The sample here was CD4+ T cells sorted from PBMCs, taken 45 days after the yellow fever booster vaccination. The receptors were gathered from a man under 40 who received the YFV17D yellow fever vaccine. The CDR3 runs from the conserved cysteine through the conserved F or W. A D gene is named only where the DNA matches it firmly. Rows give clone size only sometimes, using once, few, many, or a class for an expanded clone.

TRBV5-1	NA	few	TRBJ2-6	TGCGCCAGCAGCCTTCGGACAGCTGGGGCCAACGTCCTGACTTTC	CASSLRTAGANVLTF
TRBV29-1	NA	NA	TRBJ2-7	TGCAGCGGGGGCCTACAGGGAGTCGAGCAGTACTTC	CSGGLQGVEQYF
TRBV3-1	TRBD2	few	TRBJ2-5	TGTGCCAGCAGCCAAGATAGGGTAGCGGGAGATGTAGAGACCCAGTACTTC	CASSQDRVAGDVETQYF
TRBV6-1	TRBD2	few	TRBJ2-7	TGTGCCAGCACCCTAGCGGGAGTGACCTACGAGCAGTACTTC	CASTLAGVTYEQYF
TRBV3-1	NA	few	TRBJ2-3	TGTGCCAGCAGCCAACACACCGGGACTTCGCAGTATTTT	CASSQHTGTSQYF
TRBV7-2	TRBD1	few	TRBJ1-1	TGTGCCAGCAGCGCCCGGGACAGGATGACTGAAGCTTTCTTT	CASSARDRMTEAFF
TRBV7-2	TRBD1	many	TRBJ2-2	TGTGCCAGCAGCTTGACAGGGGGCACCGGGGAGCTGTTTTTT	CASSLTGGTGELFF
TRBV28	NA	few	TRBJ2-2	TGTGCCAGCAGCTCTACCGGGACCGCAGCGGGGGAGCTGTTTTTT	CASSSTGTAAGELFF
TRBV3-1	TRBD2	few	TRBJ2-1	TGTGCCAGCAGCCAACCGGGACTAGCGGGAGACTACAATGAGCAGTTCTTC	CASSQPGLAGDYNEQFF
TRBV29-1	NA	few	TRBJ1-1	TGCAGCGTTTGGACGGGGATGAACACTGAAGCTTTCTTT	CSVWTGMNTEAFF
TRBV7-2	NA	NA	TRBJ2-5	TGTGCCAGCAGCTCGGGCCCCCGTTATGAGACCCAGTACTTC	CASSSGPRYETQYF
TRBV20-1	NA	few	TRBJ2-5	TGCAGTGCTAAGATAACTCAGGGGCGGAAGGAGACCCAGTACTTC	CSAKITQGRKETQYF
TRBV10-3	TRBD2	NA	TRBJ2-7	TGTGCCATCAGAGTACTAGCGGGAGTAGCCTACGAGCAGTACTTC	CAIRVLAGVAYEQYF
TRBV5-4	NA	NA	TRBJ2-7	TGTGCCAGCAGCTGGGGGGCAGGGCCCCACGAGCAGTACTTC	CASSWGAGPHEQYF
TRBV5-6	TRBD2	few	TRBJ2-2	TGTGCCAGCAGCTCTAGCGGGAGGCTCGTCGGGGAGCTGTTTTTT	CASSSSGRLVGELFF
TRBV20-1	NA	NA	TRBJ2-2	TGCAGTGCGCGGGCCACGAACACCGGGGAGCTGTTTTTT	CSARATNTGELFF
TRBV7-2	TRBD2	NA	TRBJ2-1	TGTGCCAGCAGCTTATCTTCTAGCGGATACAATGAGCAGTTCTTC	CASSLSSSGYNEQFF
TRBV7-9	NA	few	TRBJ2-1	TGTGCCAGCAGCTTAGAACTCGCTTACAATGAGCAGTTCTTC	CASSLELAYNEQFF
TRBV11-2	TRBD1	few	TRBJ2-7	TGTGCCAGCAGCCGAAACCCGACAGGGGGAAAAATCTACGAGCAGTACTTC	CASSRNPTGGKIYEQYF
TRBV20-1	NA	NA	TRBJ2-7	TGCAGTGCTGGAGAAGATGGGAGGTCCTACGAGCAGTACTTC	CSAGEDGRSYEQYF
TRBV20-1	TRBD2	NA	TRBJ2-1	TGCAGTGCTAGGGGACTAACGGGAGTGGAGCAGTTCTTC	CSARGLTGVEQFF
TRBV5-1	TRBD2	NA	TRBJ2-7	TGCGCCAGCAGCTTGGAGGGACTAGCGGGAAGAGTGGAGCAGTACTTC	CASSLEGLAGRVEQYF
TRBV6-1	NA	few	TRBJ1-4	TGTGCCAGCAGTGAAATTAGGGCGGCGGAAAAACTGTTTTTT	CASSEIRAAEKLFF
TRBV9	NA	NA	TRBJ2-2	TGTGCCAGCAGCCGGGGCCGCACCTCGAACACCGGGGAGCTGTTTTTT	CASSRGRTSNTGELFF
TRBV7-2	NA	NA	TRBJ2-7	TGTGCCAGCAGCTTAGGACAGATTCCTACCTACGAGCAGTACTTC	CASSLGQIPTYEQYF
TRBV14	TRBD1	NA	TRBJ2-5	TGTGCCAGCAGCCGTACAGGGGTACAGCTGAGGGAGACCCAGTACTTC	CASSRTGVQLRETQYF
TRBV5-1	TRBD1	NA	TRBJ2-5	TGCGCCAGCAGCCGAGGGACAGGGGAAGAGACCCAGTACTTC	CASSRGTGEETQYF
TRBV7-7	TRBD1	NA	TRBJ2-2	TGTGCCAGCAGCCCCGGACAGGGTCTTGACACCGGGGAGCTGTTTTTT	CASSPGQGLDTGELFF
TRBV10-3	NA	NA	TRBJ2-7	TGTGCCATCTCCGGGACCACTAGTACAGGCTCCTACGAGCAGTACTTC	CAISGTTSTGSYEQYF
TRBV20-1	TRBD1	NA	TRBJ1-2	TGCAGTGCTATGGGTACAGGGGGTTATGGCTACACCTTC	CSAMGTGGYGYTF
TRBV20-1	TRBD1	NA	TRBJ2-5	TGCAGTGCTCAAGCCGGGACAGCCCAAGAGACCCAGTACTTC	CSAQAGTAQETQYF
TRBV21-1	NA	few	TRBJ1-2	TGTGCCAGCAGCGCTCGACAGGGATCGGGAGGCTACACCTTC	CASSARQGSGGYTF
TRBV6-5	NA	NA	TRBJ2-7	TGTGCCAGCAGTAAAGATTTGAGGCAGTACTTC	CASSKDLRQYF
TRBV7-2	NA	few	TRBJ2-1	TGTGCCAGCAGCTTAGACTCGAACTACAATGAGCAGTTCTTC	CASSLDSNYNEQFF